These 10 T cell receptor beta chains originate from one sample sequenced in a study of OX40 agonist ivuxolimab in advanced cancers. Library method: the immunoSEQ multiplex PCR assay. TCRdb took this table from immuneACCESS and kept in-frame rearrangements with V and J called. Such tables lack part of the clones; where checked against another copy, unresolved V genes explain under half of the gap, and the rest is unexplained. The sample table shows some 97,000 clones, and under 95% are seen once. Approximately 0.54% of the sample rests with the top ten. This specimen consisted of CD4+ or CD8+ T cells sorted from blood, obtained in a trial of the OX40 agonist ivuxolimab. These receptors were collected from an adult with an advanced solid tumor such as melanoma, head and neck, liver or kidney cancer.

The V and J genes are TRBV12-5 and TRBJ2-1, with 10 bases aligning to TRBD2. The V and J ends lost 0 bases and 5 bases, in that order; junction bases with no gene match: 4. There are 16 residues in the CDR3. In germline, CDR1 is LGHNT, CDR2 FRNRAP. CDR3 nucleotides: TGTGCTAGTGGTTTGGTACGGACTAGCGGTAACAATGAGCAGTTCTTC. Amino acid sequence: CASGLVRTSGNNEQFF.

The chain recombines TRBV19 with TRBJ2-1; maybe TRBD1 (5 bases). The germline V gene encodes CDR1 LNHDA and CDR2 SQIVND (reference sequence). V was pared by 3 bases and J by 4 bases, with 13 bases between. This CDR3 region has 15 residues. The CDR3 spells CASSMYSTGYNEQFF. The CDR3 bases are TGTGCCAGTAGTATGTATAGCACAGGATACAATGAGCAGTTCTTC.

V and J are TRBV28 and TRBJ1-2; a possible D gene is TRBD1 (5 bases). The CDR3 runs 13 residues. V lost 6 bases, J lost 1 base, and 9 bases lay in between. Germline loops: CDR1 MDHEN, CDR2 SYDVKM. This chain's CDR3 is CASRGTFNYGYTF. CDR3 in DNA: TGTGCCAGCAGGGGGACTTTTAACTATGGCTACACCTTC.

This chain uses TRBV18 with TRBJ2-6; D may be TRBD1 or TRBD2 (5 bases each). CDR3 length: 15 amino acids. V lost 5 bases and J lost 3, with 11 bases in between. Germline loops: CDR1 KGHSH, CDR2 LQKENI. The CDR3: CASSSRGFGANVLTF. DNA of the CDR3: TGTGCCAGCTCATCGAGGGGTTTTGGGGCCAACGTCCTGACTTTC.

The CDR3 protein is CASGFGGAGNTIYF. CDR3 in DNA: TGTGCTAGTGGGTTCGGAGGGGCTGGAAACACCATATATTTT. The chain couples TRBV12-5 to TRBJ1-3, with D tentatively TRBD1 (5 bases). Per the germline V gene, CDR1 is LGHNT and CDR2 is FRNRAP. The CDR3 runs to 14 residues. Trimming cost V 6 bases and J 2 bases, with 11 bases left between them.

The V and J genes are TRBV11-2 and TRBJ2-7; 9 bases align to TRBD2. Unmatched junction bases numbered 8, after V lost 5 bases and J lost 3 bases. Germline V lookup: CDR1 SGHAT, CDR2 FQNNGV. CDR3 length: 15 amino acids. The CDR3 DNA reads as TGTGCCAGCAGCGAGGGTAGCGGGAGTCTCTACGAGCAGTACTTC. Its translation is CASSEGSGSLYEQYF.

The CDR3 spells CASSQRLASEQYF. Here the CDR3 DNA reads TGTGCCAGCAGCCAGCGACTAGCGAGCGAGCAGTACTTC. V usage is TRBV7-3 and J usage is TRBJ2-7, with 8 nucleotides matching TRBD2. With V trimmed by 5 bases and J by 6 bases, 6 bases remained unmatched. This CDR3 contains 13 residues. Looked up from germline, CDR1 is SGHTA and CDR2 is FQGTGA.

This sequence joins TRBV28 and TRBJ1-2, with D possibly being TRBD1 (5 bases). The germline gives CDR1 MDHEN, CDR2 SYDVKM. V was shortened by 8 bases and J by 8 bases, with 24 bases between the two germline ends. CDR3 length equals 15 residues. The CDR3 region is CASHHFPGDGWGYTF. The CDR3 bases are TGTGCCAGCCATCACTTTCCGGGGGACGGCTGGGGCTACACCTTC.

This clone showed up just once. The rearrangement joins TRBV28 to TRBJ2-5, with 8 bases matching TRBD2. The CDR3 consists of 16 residues. The ends lost 6 bases at V and 2 bases at J; junction bases unmatched: 11. The germline CDR1 and CDR2 sequences are MDHEN and SYDVKM. This CDR3 is CASSQLAVASQETQYF. The CDR3 DNA reads as TGTGCCAGCAGCCAACTAGCGGTAGCCTCTCAAGAGACCCAGTACTTC.

The chain recombines TRBV19 with TRBJ1-6, with D uncertain. Germline CDR1 is LNHDA and CDR2 is SQIVND (reference sequence). This CDR3 is 15 amino acids long. V was clipped by 6 bases and J by 10 bases, with 19 bases between them. In DNA form, the CDR3 reads TGTGCCAGTAGGACGGCGGGAGCGGGGTTCTCACCCCTCCACTTT. Residues: CASRTAGAGFSPLHF.